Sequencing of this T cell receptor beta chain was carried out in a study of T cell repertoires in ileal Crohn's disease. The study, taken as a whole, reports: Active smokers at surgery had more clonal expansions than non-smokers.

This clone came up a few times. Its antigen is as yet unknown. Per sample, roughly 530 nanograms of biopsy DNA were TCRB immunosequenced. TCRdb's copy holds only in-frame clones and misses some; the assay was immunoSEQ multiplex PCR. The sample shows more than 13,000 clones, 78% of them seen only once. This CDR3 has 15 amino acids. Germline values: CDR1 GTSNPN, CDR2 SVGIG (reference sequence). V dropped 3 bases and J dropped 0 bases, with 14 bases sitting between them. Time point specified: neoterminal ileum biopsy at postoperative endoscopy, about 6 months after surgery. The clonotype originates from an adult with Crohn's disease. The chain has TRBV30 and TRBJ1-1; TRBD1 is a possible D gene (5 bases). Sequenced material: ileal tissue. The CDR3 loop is CAWRWDGSMNTEAFF. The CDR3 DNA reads TGTGCCTGGAGATGGGACGGGTCCATGAACACTGAAGCTTTCTTT.